A selection of T cell receptor beta chains follows, all from one sample in a study of cytomegalovirus exposure and HLA in healthy donors. The repertoire was sequenced with immunoSEQ multiplex PCR; TCRdb's copy has only in-frame clones and lacks some. The sample holds roughly 240,000 clones, roughly 78% seen once. Sequenced material: PBMCs. These receptor sequences come from a boy younger than 18 in good health and CMV-seronegative. Each CDR3 is given with its conserved first and last residue. The D gene is left open where the match is weak. Size values are once, few and many counts, or a class for expanded clones, and some rows have none.

CDR3 DNA: TGCGCCAGCAGCCAATACGGGGATGGGGCCAACGTCCTGACTTTC; CDR3 protein: CASSQYGDGANVLTF; V gene: TRBV4-1; D gene: .; J gene: TRBJ2-6; clone size: .
CDR3 DNA: TGCGCCAGCAGCTTGGCCGGGAAAGACAGGGAAGCTTTCTTT; CDR3 protein: CASSLAGKDREAFF; V gene: TRBV5-1; D gene: .; J gene: TRBJ1-1; clone size: .
CDR3 DNA: TGTGCCAGCGGATTGACAGGGGGTCAGGGCGAGCAGTACTTC; CDR3 protein: CASGLTGGQGEQYF; V gene: TRBV6-5; D gene: TRBD1; J gene: TRBJ2-7; clone size: once
CDR3 DNA: TGTGCCGGTGGGACAGTTCGTGGCGGGGAGCTGTTTTTT; CDR3 protein: CAGGTVRGGELFF; V gene: TRBV6-5; D gene: TRBD1; J gene: TRBJ2-2; clone size: .
CDR3 DNA: TGTGCCAGCAGGGGAAGACCGGGACAGGCGCAATCCCTTTGGGACACTGAAGCTTTCTTT; CDR3 protein: CASRGRPGQAQSLWDTEAFF; V gene: TRBV13; D gene: TRBD1; J gene: TRBJ1-1; clone size: .
CDR3 DNA: TGTGCCAGCAGCCCGCCGGGACAGGGGGCTTACGAGCAGTACTTC; CDR3 protein: CASSPPGQGAYEQYF; V gene: TRBV5-5; D gene: TRBD1; J gene: TRBJ2-7; clone size: .
CDR3 DNA: TGTGCCTGGAGTGTAGGGGACAGGGTGCGGGAGCAGTACTTC; CDR3 protein: CAWSVGDRVREQYF; V gene: TRBV30; D gene: TRBD1; J gene: TRBJ2-7; clone size: .
CDR3 DNA: TGTGCCAGCAGTCGTCGAGACAGGACGAACGAGCAGTACTTC; CDR3 protein: CASSRRDRTNEQYF; V gene: TRBV6-9; D gene: .; J gene: TRBJ2-7; clone size: .
CDR3 DNA: TGTGCCAGTAGTCGTATGTCCTATAATTCACCCCTCCACTTT; CDR3 protein: CASSRMSYNSPLHF; V gene: TRBV19; D gene: .; J gene: TRBJ1-6; clone size: .
CDR3 DNA: TGCGCCAGCAGCAATGGGACTAGCGGGGGGGCGACCCAGTACTTC; CDR3 protein: CASSNGTSGGATQYF; V gene: TRBV5-1; D gene: TRBD2; J gene: TRBJ2-5; clone size: few
CDR3 DNA: TGCGCCAGCAGCCAAGATAAGGGGGTAGCGGGAAACACCGGGGAGCTGTTTTTT; CDR3 protein: CASSQDKGVAGNTGELFF; V gene: TRBV4-1; D gene: TRBD2; J gene: TRBJ2-2; clone size: .
CDR3 DNA: TGTGCCAGCAGCACGGGACTAGCGCACTCCTACAATGAGCAGTTCTTC; CDR3 protein: CASSTGLAHSYNEQFF; V gene: TRBV5-4; D gene: TRBD2; J gene: TRBJ2-1; clone size: .
CDR3 DNA: TGTGCCAGTAGCCCTGGACAGGGGCTTCACGAGCAGTACTTC; CDR3 protein: CASSPGQGLHEQYF; V gene: TRBV19; D gene: TRBD1; J gene: TRBJ2-7; clone size: .
CDR3 DNA: TGTGCCAGCAGTCCCGACAGGGATTTCGGAAATCAGCCCCAGCATTTT; CDR3 protein: CASSPDRDFGNQPQHF; V gene: TRBV27; D gene: TRBD1; J gene: TRBJ1-5; clone size: .
CDR3 DNA: TGTGCCAGCAGCCCTACAGGGGGTTTCGAGCAGTACTTC; CDR3 protein: CASSPTGGFEQYF; V gene: TRBV11-2; D gene: TRBD1; J gene: TRBJ2-7; clone size: .
CDR3 DNA: TGTGCCAGCAGCAGGGTTGGGGCCTCCTACGAGCAGTACTTC; CDR3 protein: CASSRVGASYEQYF; V gene: TRBV5-4; D gene: .; J gene: TRBJ2-7; clone size: .
CDR3 DNA: TGTGCCAGCAGGGGACAGAGTCACGAGCAGTACTTC; CDR3 protein: CASRGQSHEQYF; V gene: TRBV2; D gene: TRBD1; J gene: TRBJ2-7; clone size: .
CDR3 DNA: TGTGCCAGTAGTATAGATCTTGAACAGGGGACCAACTATGGCTACACCTTC; CDR3 protein: CASSIDLEQGTNYGYTF; V gene: TRBV19; D gene: TRBD1; J gene: TRBJ1-2; clone size: .
CDR3 DNA: TGTGCCAGCAGCCCCAGCGGGGGGGCCTACAATGAGCAGTTCTTC; CDR3 protein: CASSPSGGAYNEQFF; V gene: TRBV7-3; D gene: TRBD2; J gene: TRBJ2-1; clone size: once
CDR3 DNA: TGTGCCATCCTGCTCGAGTTATCCTACGAGCAGTACTTC; CDR3 protein: CAILLELSYEQYF; V gene: TRBV10-3; D gene: .; J gene: TRBJ2-7; clone size: .
CDR3 DNA: TGTGCCAGCAGCCCCCGGTCGTTCGGTCTCGGAAACATTCAGTACTTC; CDR3 protein: CASSPRSFGLGNIQYF; V gene: TRBV5-6; D gene: .; J gene: TRBJ2-4; clone size: .
CDR3 DNA: TGTGCCAGCAGCTTAGGGACAGGGCTGGCCGAAGCTTTCTTT; CDR3 protein: CASSLGTGLAEAFF; V gene: TRBV11-2; D gene: TRBD1; J gene: TRBJ1-1; clone size: .
CDR3 DNA: TGTGCCAGCAGTGATGAAACCCAGACTACCCTCGCCTATAATTCACCCCTCCACTTT; CDR3 protein: CASSDETQTTLAYNSPLHF; V gene: TRBV6-1; D gene: .; J gene: TRBJ1-6; clone size: .
CDR3 DNA: TGTGCCAGCAGCCAAGCAAGGACAGGAGTGCTGTTTTTT; CDR3 protein: CASSQARTGVLFF; V gene: TRBV7-6; D gene: TRBD1; J gene: TRBJ1-4; clone size: .
CDR3 DNA: TGTGCCAGTAGTATCTTTGGACTAGCGGGAAACCCGATACGGAATGAGCAGTTCTTC; CDR3 protein: CASSIFGLAGNPIRNEQFF; V gene: TRBV19; D gene: TRBD2; J gene: TRBJ2-1; clone size: .
CDR3 DNA: TGTGCCAGCACCCACCTAGCGGACAGCACAGATACGCAGTATTTT; CDR3 protein: CASTHLADSTDTQYF; V gene: TRBV6-5; D gene: TRBD2; J gene: TRBJ2-3; clone size: .
CDR3 DNA: TGCGCCAGCAGCTTGGGAGGTTACAATGAGCAGTTCTTC; CDR3 protein: CASSLGGYNEQFF; V gene: TRBV5-1; D gene: .; J gene: TRBJ2-1; clone size: .
CDR3 DNA: TGCAGTGCTCGGGCAGGGGTCGAGCAGTACTTC; CDR3 protein: CSARAGVEQYF; V gene: TRBV20-1; D gene: .; J gene: TRBJ2-7; clone size: .
CDR3 DNA: TGTGCCAGCAGTTACTCCCAAGAGGGAGATTCACCCCTCCACTTT; CDR3 protein: CASSYSQEGDSPLHF; V gene: TRBV6-6; D gene: .; J gene: TRBJ1-6; clone size: .
CDR3 DNA: TGTGCCAGCAGCTTAGAAGAGGAGGGACCGGGTGAGCAGTACTTC; CDR3 protein: CASSLEEEGPGEQYF; V gene: TRBV11-3; D gene: .; J gene: TRBJ2-7; clone size: .
CDR3 DNA: TGTGCCAGCAACCGCAGGAGGGGAAACACCATATATTTT; CDR3 protein: CASNRRRGNTIYF; V gene: TRBV2; D gene: .; J gene: TRBJ1-3; clone size: .
CDR3 DNA: TGCGCCAGCACAAGCGGGGCAGGGGCGGTAGAAGCTTTCTTT; CDR3 protein: CASTSGAGAVEAFF; V gene: TRBV5-1; D gene: .; J gene: TRBJ1-1; clone size: few
CDR3 DNA: TGTGCCAGTAGGGGAAACAGGGGGCTCGACAATGAGCAGTTCTTC; CDR3 protein: CASRGNRGLDNEQFF; V gene: TRBV19; D gene: TRBD1; J gene: TRBJ2-1; clone size: few
CDR3 DNA: TGCGCCAGCAGTGAGGGACCCGGGAGCTCGGGGCCTGAAGCTTTCTTT; CDR3 protein: CASSEGPGSSGPEAFF; V gene: TRBV10-1; D gene: .; J gene: TRBJ1-1; clone size: .
CDR3 DNA: TGTGCCAGCGGGACTCGCTCCTACGAGCAGTACTTC; CDR3 protein: CASGTRSYEQYF; V gene: TRBV2; D gene: .; J gene: TRBJ2-7; clone size: few
CDR3 DNA: TGTGCCAGCAGCTTAATGGTCAGCGAGGGGCCCCAGCATTTT; CDR3 protein: CASSLMVSEGPQHF; V gene: TRBV7-2; D gene: .; J gene: TRBJ1-5; clone size: .
CDR3 DNA: TGCGCCAGCAGTGAGTCGGCTAGCGGAAAAGAGACCCAGTACTTC; CDR3 protein: CASSESASGKETQYF; V gene: TRBV10-1; D gene: TRBD2; J gene: TRBJ2-5; clone size: .
CDR3 DNA: TGTGCCAGCAGCTCAACCCTCCCGGGAGTTGCTTTCTTT; CDR3 protein: CASSSTLPGVAFF; V gene: TRBV7-6; D gene: .; J gene: TRBJ1-1; clone size: few
CDR3 DNA: TGTGCCAGCAGTTACTCGATAGGACAGGGAGGAAGCGGCTACACCTTC; CDR3 protein: CASSYSIGQGGSGYTF; V gene: TRBV6-5; D gene: TRBD1; J gene: TRBJ1-2; clone size: .
CDR3 DNA: TGTGCCAGCAGCTTTATGATCAGGGGCAATGGCTACACCTTC; CDR3 protein: CASSFMIRGNGYTF; V gene: TRBV5-4; D gene: .; J gene: TRBJ1-2; clone size: few
CDR3 DNA: TGTGCCAGCAGCTTGGGGGTCGGACAGACGGGGACCCAGTACTTC; CDR3 protein: CASSLGVGQTGTQYF; V gene: TRBV5-6; D gene: .; J gene: TRBJ2-5; clone size: .
CDR3 DNA: TGTGCCAGCAGCTTTCAATTGAACACTGAAGCTTTCTTT; CDR3 protein: CASSFQLNTEAFF; V gene: TRBV7-9; D gene: .; J gene: TRBJ1-1; clone size: .
CDR3 DNA: TGTGCCTGGACCCGACAGGGCTATTCTGGCTACACCTTC; CDR3 protein: CAWTRQGYSGYTF; V gene: TRBV30; D gene: TRBD1; J gene: TRBJ1-2; clone size: .
CDR3 DNA: TGTGCCAGCAGCAAGCCGGGACTAGCGGGGGGCCGGGGCGAGCAGTACTTC; CDR3 protein: CASSKPGLAGGRGEQYF; V gene: TRBV5-6; D gene: TRBD2; J gene: TRBJ2-7; clone size: .
CDR3 DNA: TGTGCCAGCAGCTTCCGGGCCGACAGGCGAGAAACCTACGAGCAGTACTTC; CDR3 protein: CASSFRADRRETYEQYF; V gene: TRBV9; D gene: .; J gene: TRBJ2-7; clone size: .
CDR3 DNA: TGTGCCACCAGCAGGAGCCGGGGGGCTTACTACGAGCAGTACTTC; CDR3 protein: CATSRSRGAYYEQYF; V gene: TRBV15; D gene: .; J gene: TRBJ2-7; clone size: .
CDR3 DNA: TGTGCCAGCAGCTACAGGGGCCACTATGGCTACACCTTC; CDR3 protein: CASSYRGHYGYTF; V gene: TRBV11-3; D gene: TRBD1; J gene: TRBJ1-2; clone size: .
CDR3 DNA: TGTGCCAGCAGTCCCAATACAGGGGTGTCAGATACGCAGTATTTT; CDR3 protein: CASSPNTGVSDTQYF; V gene: TRBV27; D gene: TRBD1; J gene: TRBJ2-3; clone size: .
CDR3 DNA: TGTGCCAGCAGCTTACTTCCGGGGAACACTGAAGCTTTCTTT; CDR3 protein: CASSLLPGNTEAFF; V gene: TRBV7-9; D gene: .; J gene: TRBJ1-1; clone size: .
CDR3 DNA: TGTGTCAGCTCTCGGACAGGGGGCCCTCAAGAGACCCAGTACTTC; CDR3 protein: CVSSRTGGPQETQYF; V gene: TRBV7-3; D gene: TRBD1; J gene: TRBJ2-5; clone size: once
CDR3 DNA: TGTGCCAGCAGGCCCGGGACAGGGGGCTCAGATACGCAGTATTTT; CDR3 protein: CASRPGTGGSDTQYF; V gene: TRBV27; D gene: TRBD1; J gene: TRBJ2-3; clone size: .
CDR3 DNA: TGCGCCAGCAGCCAAGAATCGGACAGGGACTACGAGCAGTACTTC; CDR3 protein: CASSQESDRDYEQYF; V gene: TRBV4-1; D gene: TRBD1; J gene: TRBJ2-7; clone size: once
CDR3 DNA: TGTGCCAGTAGTCCGACAGGGGTCCCCTCCTACGAGCAGTACTTC; CDR3 protein: CASSPTGVPSYEQYF; V gene: TRBV19; D gene: TRBD1; J gene: TRBJ2-7; clone size: .
CDR3 DNA: TGTGCCACCAGCGAACGCCGTAGGGGGACGACTAATGAAAAACTGTTTTTT; CDR3 protein: CATSERRRGTTNEKLFF; V gene: TRBV15; D gene: .; J gene: TRBJ1-4; clone size: .
CDR3 DNA: TGTGCCAGCAGCCCCGGACAGGATAGTTCACCCCTCCACTTT; CDR3 protein: CASSPGQDSSPLHF; V gene: TRBV6-5; D gene: TRBD1; J gene: TRBJ1-6; clone size: few